The 14 T cell receptor beta chains presented below share a single source sample, sequenced in a study of OX40 agonist ivuxolimab in advanced cancers. Library prep was done by the immunoSEQ multiplex PCR assay. As stored in TCRdb, this immuneACCESS dataset retains in-frame rearrangements with V and J assigned. A fraction of the clones does not appear; measured against another copy, unresolved V genes explain less than half of the discrepancy, and the remainder lacks a known reason. The sample has 100,000 to 150,000 clones on record, less than 95% of them singletons. 0.7% to 0.85% of the sample rests with the top ten. The sample was CD4+ or CD8+ T cells sorted from blood, taken in a trial of the OX40 agonist ivuxolimab. The receptor set was obtained from an adult with an advanced solid tumor such as melanoma, head and neck, liver or kidney cancer.

V and J are TRBV2 and TRBJ1-1; D gene uncertain. CDR3 length: 11 residues. Germline CDR1 SNHLY, CDR2 FYNNEI. Trimming left V 6 bases short and J 5 bases short, with 7 bases between. The DNA for the CDR3 is TGTGCCAGCAGCTACATGACTGAAGCTTTCTTT. Translated, it gives CASSYMTEAFF.

The chain uses TRBV2 and TRBJ2-1; the match to TRBD1 covers 8 bases. The CDR3 sequence is 16 residues long. In germline, CDR1 is SNHLY, CDR2 FYNNEI. Germline trimming cut 2 bases from V and 4 bases from J; bases unmatched to any gene: 7. CDR3 protein: CASSEQTGVAYNEQFF. The CDR3, as DNA: TGTGCCAGCAGTGAACAGACAGGGGTCGCGTACAATGAGCAGTTCTTC.

The gene calls are TRBV20-1 and TRBJ2-1; 8 bases agree with TRBD2. CDR1 and CDR2 (germline): DFQATT, SNEGSKA (reference sequence). The CDR3 spans 11 residues. Losses at the gene ends were 2 bases for V and 9 bases for J; bases not matched to a gene: 0. CDR3 amino acids: CSARLAGEQFF. The CDR3 nucleotides are TGCAGTGCTAGACTAGCGGGTGAGCAGTTCTTC.

The rearrangement links TRBV7-9 to TRBJ2-3, with 11 bases lining up with TRBD2. The CDR3 sequence is 19 residues long. Germline loops: CDR1 SEHNR, CDR2 FQNEAQ (reference sequence). Unmatched junction bases numbered 12, after V lost 4 bases and J lost 0 bases. CDR3 protein: CASSSTSGTSGTSTDTQYF. CDR3 DNA: TGTGCCAGCAGCTCGACCTCCGGGACTAGCGGAACTAGCACAGATACGCAGTATTTT.

The chain uses TRBV5-1 and TRBJ2-1; D gene ambiguous. Germline CDR1 SGHRS, CDR2 YFSETQ. V was shortened by 1 base and J by 8 bases, with 10 bases between the two germline ends. This CDR3 has 13 amino acids. The CDR3 loop reads CASSLTPNDEQFF. For the CDR3, the DNA is TGCGCCAGCAGCTTGACTCCGAACGATGAGCAGTTCTTC.

The chain is built from TRBV2 and TRBJ2-7, with D hard to call. CDR3 size: 14 residues. Trimming cost V 5 bases and J 5 bases, with 16 bases left between them. CDR1 and CDR2 from the germline V gene are SNHLY and FYNNEI. In nucleotides, the CDR3 is TGTGCCAGCAGTCAGGACGTTCGGAGCGACGAGCAGTACTTC. Amino acids: CASSQDVRSDEQYF. The variable domain in full, with the rest retrieved from reference TRBV2 and TRBJ2-7, is EPEVTQTPSHQVTQMGQEVILRCVPISNHLYFYWYRQILGQKVEFLVSFYNNEISEKSEIFDDQFSVERPDGSNFTLKIRSTKLEDSAMYFCASSQDVRSDEQYFGPGTRLTVT.

This sequence joins TRBV2 and TRBJ2-1, with 10 nucleotides matching TRBD1. V lost 1 base to trimming and J lost 11 bases; unmatched junction nucleotides: 5. The CDR3 loop spans 14 amino acids. Germline V gene data show CDR1 as SNHLY and CDR2 as FYNNEI. The CDR3 DNA reads as TGTGCCAGCAGTGAAGAGGGACAGGGGATTAAGCAGTTCTTC. It is translated as CASSEEGQGIKQFF.

This sequence joins TRBV27 and TRBJ2-7, with 16 nucleotides matching TRBD2. Germline V gives CDR1 MNHEY, CDR2 SMNVEV (reference sequence). The V gene end was trimmed by 5 bases and the J gene end by 2 bases; junction bases not matched to a gene: 9. The CDR3 is 18 amino acids. CDR3: CASSRTPGLAGGTYEQYF. The DNA of the CDR3 is TGTGCCAGCAGTCGCACCCCGGGACTAGCGGGAGGGACCTACGAGCAGTACTTC.

Only a few counts were recorded for this clone. DNA for the CDR3: TGTGCCAGTAGTCCACAAAGCACTGAAGCTTTCTTT. Translation: CASSPQSTEAFF. The chain links TRBV19 to TRBJ1-1; unclear D gene. The CDR3 runs 12 residues. V lost 5 bases to trimming and J lost 4 bases, with 8 bases between them. The germline V gene encodes CDR1 LNHDA and CDR2 SQIVND (reference sequence).

The chain couples TRBV28 to TRBJ1-5, with 8 bases identical to TRBD1. Trimming at V came to 2 bases and at J to 0 bases, leaving 12 bases not matched to a gene. CDR1 and CDR2 from the germline V gene are MDHEN and SYDVKM. The length of the CDR3 is 19 residues. This chain's CDR3 is CASSLPSRRTGYSNQPQHF. DNA of the CDR3: TGTGCCAGCAGTTTACCCTCCCGGAGGACAGGGTATAGCAATCAGCCCCAGCATTTT.

The chain combines TRBV4-3 with TRBJ2-1; 7 bases map to TRBD2. This CDR3 contains 17 residues. The V gene end was trimmed by 1 base and the J gene end by 4 bases; junction bases not matched to a gene: 10. Germline V gene sequence: CDR1 LGHNA, CDR2 YSLEER. CDR3 nucleotides: TGCGCCAGCAGCCAAGGGGGTAGGGCGGGAGATTACAATGAGCAGTTCTTC. This encodes CASSQGGRAGDYNEQFF.

The genes are TRBV10-3 and TRBJ2-7; D is unclear. The V and J ends lost 1 base and 0 bases respectively, with 7 bases between them. The CDR3 totals 14 residues. Germline V gene sequence: CDR1 ENHRY, CDR2 SYGVKD. This CDR3 reads CAISELQLSYEQYF. In DNA, the CDR3 is TGTGCCATCAGTGAGTTGCAGCTCTCCTACGAGCAGTACTTC.

V usage is TRBV18 and J usage is TRBJ1-2, with a weak D call TRBD1 (5 bases). V was shortened by 5 bases and J by 6 bases, with 16 bases between the two germline ends. Looked up from germline, CDR1 is KGHSH and CDR2 is LQKENI. The CDR3 is 14 residues long. CDR3 sequence reads: CASSESQGLNGYTF. DNA for the CDR3: TGTGCCAGCTCAGAAAGTCAGGGTTTGAATGGCTACACCTTC.

This clone was observed once. CDR3 nucleotide sequence: TGTGCCAGCAGCTTAGCCCGGACAGCCTACGAGCAGTACTTC. Translated, it gives CASSLARTAYEQYF. This chain connects TRBV7-2 to TRBJ2-7; the D gene is possibly TRBD1 (6 bases). Trimming cost V 0 bases and J 2 bases, with 8 bases left between them. Germline V gives CDR1 SGHTA, CDR2 FQGNSA. The CDR3 consists of 14 residues.